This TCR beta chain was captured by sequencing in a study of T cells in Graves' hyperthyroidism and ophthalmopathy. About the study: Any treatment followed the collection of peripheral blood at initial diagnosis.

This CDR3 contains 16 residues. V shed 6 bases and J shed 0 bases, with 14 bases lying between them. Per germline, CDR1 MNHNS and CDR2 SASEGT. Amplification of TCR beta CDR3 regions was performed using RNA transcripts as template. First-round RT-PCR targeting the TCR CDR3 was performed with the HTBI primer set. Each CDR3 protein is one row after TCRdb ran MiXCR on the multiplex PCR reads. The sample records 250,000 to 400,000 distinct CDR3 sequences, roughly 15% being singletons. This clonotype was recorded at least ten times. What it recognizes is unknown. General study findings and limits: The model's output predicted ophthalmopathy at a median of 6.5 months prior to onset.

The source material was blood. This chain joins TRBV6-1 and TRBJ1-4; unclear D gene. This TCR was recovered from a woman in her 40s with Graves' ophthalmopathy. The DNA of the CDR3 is TGTGCCAGCAGGCAAGAGGGTTACGCAACTAATGAAAAACTGTTTTTT. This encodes CASRQEGYATNEKLFF.